The clone carrying this T cell receptor beta chain was recorded a few times. Antigen: not known. The data derive from a study of cytomegalovirus exposure and HLA in healthy donors. Study conclusions and caveats: Researchers reported that three CMV-associated chains were confirmed in vitro as CMV antigen-specific.

Germline CDR1 is SGHRS and CDR2 is YFSETQ. The V and J ends lost 2 bases and 9 bases, in that order; junction bases with no gene match: 16. CDR3 length: 17 residues. Amplification used 60 Vbeta primers and 13 Jbeta primers. Data came from immunoSEQ multiplex PCR; TCRdb stores just in-frame clones and leaves some out. The repertoire holds under 150,000 clones, with more than 80% as singletons. The donors gave bone marrow, and they were healthy. The rearrangement uses TRBV5-1 and TRBJ2-2; TRBD2 aligns across 7 bases. This clonotype originated in a male donor in good health and CMV-seronegative. The specimen was PBMCs. CDR3 in DNA: TGCGCCAGCAGCTTTAGGGACCGGGGGGAGCTTGACCGGGAGCTGTTTTTT. Its protein product is CASSFRDRGELDRELFF. The variable domain in full, with the rest retrieved from reference TRBV5-1 and TRBJ2-2, is KAGVTQTPRYLIKTRGQQVTLSCSPISGHRSVSWYQQTPGQGLQFLFEYFSETQRNKGNFPGRFSGRQFSNSRSEMNVSTLELGDSALYLCASSFRDRGELDRELFFGEGSRLTVL.